This passage covers 24 T cell receptor beta chains from one sample sequenced in a study of blood T cell repertoires in COVID-19. Repertoires were generated with immunoSEQ multiplex PCR, while TCRdb's copy carries only in-frame clones and drops some. Among about 130,000 clones, about 89% were seen once, and the ten largest hold about an eighth. Sequences were obtained from peripheral blood. These receptors were collected from a woman in her seventies with COVID-19, enrolled during active disease.

V and J are TRBV21-1 and TRBJ1-5. TRBV21-1 represents a pseudogene. The CDR3 is made up of 22 amino acids. CDR3 sequence: CASSTYNTARRRKNSEDQPQHF. CDR3 coding DNA: TGTGCCAGCAGCACTTACAATACAGCGAGGAGGCGCAAAAACAGCGAAGATCAGCCCCAGCATTTT.

The genes are TRBV2 and TRBJ1-2; D remains ambiguous. Germline V CDR1 and CDR2: SNHLY, FYNNEI. V was cut by 7 bases and J by 0 bases, with 15 bases left in between. This CDR3 comprises 15 residues. CDR3 sequence reads: CASKSQLEANYGYTF. The DNA for the CDR3 is TGTGCCAGCAAAAGTCAGCTAGAAGCTAACTATGGCTACACCTTC.

The chain recombines TRBV5-4 with TRBJ2-2; D may be TRBD2 (5 bases). This CDR3 contains 13 residues. V gave up 7 bases and J gave up 4 bases, with 11 bases separating them. Germline V gives CDR1 SGHNT, CDR2 YYREEE (reference sequence). CDR3 sequence (DNA): TGTGCCAGCGGGAATCGGGGCACCGGGGAGCTGTTTTTT. Protein: CASGNRGTGELFF. Combining the CDR3 with reference TRBV5-4 and TRBJ2-2 gives the whole variable domain ETGVTQSPTHLIKTRGQQVTLRCSSQSGHNTVSWYQQALGQGPQFIFQYYREEENGRGNFPPRFSGLQFPNYSSELNVNALELDDSALYLCASGNRGTGELFFGEGSRLTVL.

The chain has TRBV5-1 and TRBJ1-1, with TRBD1 as a possible D gene (6 bases). The CDR3 is 14 amino acids. Trimming took off 2 bases at V and 6 bases at J, with 14 bases between the two ends. The germline V gene encodes CDR1 SGHRS and CDR2 YFSETQ. The CDR3 region is CASSLQGLLAEAFF. In DNA form, the CDR3 reads TGCGCCAGCAGCTTACAGGGTTTATTGGCTGAAGCTTTCTTT.

The V and J genes are TRBV20-1 and TRBJ1-3; a weak D match, TRBD1 (5 bases). Germline V gene lookup returns CDR1 DFQATT and CDR2 SNEGSKA (reference sequence). V was cut by 3 bases and J by 5 bases, with 11 bases left in between. The CDR3 sequence is 13 residues long. CDR3 sequence (DNA): TGCAGTGCTAGTACCCGGGGGAGAAACACCATATATTTT. It yields the protein CSASTRGRNTIYF.

The chain is built from TRBV3-1 (or the pseudogene TRBV3-2) and TRBJ1-4; weak D call: TRBD1 (6 bases). V was trimmed by 4 bases and J by 6 bases, leaving 21 bases between them. The CDR3 spans 17 residues. The germline gives CDR1 LGHDT, CDR2 YNNKEL (reference sequence). CDR3 DNA: TGTGCCAGCAGCCCAGGGACCGACAGGCCGAATGATGAAAAACTGTTTTTT. Protein product: CASSPGTDRPNDEKLFF.

The rearrangement links TRBV11-2 to TRBJ2-5; unclear D gene. The CDR3 extends over 14 amino acids. CDR1 and CDR2 from the germline V gene are SGHAT and FQNNGV. Trimming stripped 1 base from V and 1 base from J, with 7 bases between. The CDR3 region is CASSLGVTQETQYF. The CDR3 region has the DNA TGTGCCAGCAGCTTAGGCGTAACCCAAGAGACCCAGTACTTC.

The genes are TRBV27 and TRBJ2-1; D is undetermined. The CDR3 consists of 14 residues. With 3 bases removed from V and 7 bases from J, the gap between germline ends came to 13 bases. From germline, CDR1 is MNHEY and CDR2 SMNVEV (reference sequence). The CDR3 DNA reads TGTGCCAGCAGTTTTAGGAGTACTGGGAATGAGCAGTTCTTC. Its translation is CASSFRSTGNEQFF.

J is TRBJ1-1 and V is TRBV7-8; weak D call: TRBD1 (5 bases). The CDR3 is made up of 14 amino acids. V lost 5 bases and J 4 bases, leaving 14 bases between the germline ends. From germline, CDR1 is SGHVS and CDR2 FQNEAQ. The CDR3 DNA is TGTGCCAGCAGCAGAGGGACTGGGGTCACTGAAGCTTTCTTT. Encoded protein: CASSRGTGVTEAFF. Combining the CDR3 with reference TRBV7-8 and TRBJ1-1 gives the whole variable domain GAGVSQSPRYKVAKRGQDVALRCDPISGHVSLFWYQQALGQGPEFLTYFQNEAQLDKSGLPSDRFFAERPEGSVSTLKIQRTQQEDSAVYLCASSRGTGVTEAFFGQGTRLTVV.

This clone has a handful of counts. This chain connects TRBV12-3 or TRBV12-4 to TRBJ2-7; D is unclear. V lost 6 bases and J 3 bases, leaving 12 bases between the germline ends. This CDR3 is 13 amino acids long. The CDR3 DNA is TGTGCCAGCAGAAACTGGAACAGCTACGAGCAGTACTTC. Residues: CASRNWNSYEQYF.

The rearrangement uses TRBV9 and TRBJ1-4; possibly TRBD1 for D (6 bases). The germline V gene has CDR1 SGDLS and CDR2 YYNGEE. CDR3 length: 16 residues. V was cut by 0 bases and J by 3 bases, with 12 bases left in between. DNA of the CDR3: TGTGCCAGCAGCGTAGGGCAGGGGTTGGCTAATGAAAAACTGTTTTTT. Amino acids: CASSVGQGLANEKLFF.

The chain carries TRBV28 and TRBJ1-4; D gene uncertain. Trimming left V 3 bases short and J 0 bases short, with 8 bases between. CDR3 length equals 15 residues. The germline CDR1 and CDR2 sequences are MDHEN and SYDVKM. The CDR3 reads CASSFGDATNEKLFF. The DNA of the CDR3 is TGTGCCAGCAGTTTCGGGGATGCAACTAATGAAAAACTGTTTTTT.

The V call is TRBV7-2, the J call TRBJ1-3; D gene uncertain. The ends were cut back, 5 bases at V and 2 bases at J, with 7 bases in the middle. This CDR3 comprises 13 residues. Germline-derived CDR1 and CDR2 are SGHTA and FQGNSA. CDR3 protein: CASSPEAGNTIYF. Here the CDR3 DNA reads TGTGCCAGCAGCCCCGAGGCTGGAAACACCATATATTTT.

This clone was recorded a few times. The gene calls are TRBV5-5 and TRBJ2-7; 8 bases match TRBD1. Trimming at V came to 6 bases and at J to 8 bases, leaving 7 bases not matched to a gene. The CDR3 totals 12 residues. The V gene's germline CDR1 is SGHKS and CDR2 YYEKEE (reference sequence). The CDR3 nucleotides are TGTGCCAGCACATTGGACAGGGACAAGCAGTACTTC. This sequence encodes CASTLDRDKQYF.

The V gene is TRBV19, the J gene TRBJ2-3, with a weak D call TRBD1 (5 bases). The CDR3 extends over 14 amino acids. The germline V and J ends were trimmed by 4 bases and 0 bases, with 8 bases remaining between them. CDR1 and CDR2 from the germline V gene are LNHDA and SQIVND (reference sequence). CDR3 loop: CASSTTGSTDTQYF. CDR3 coding DNA: TGTGCCAGTAGTACTACAGGAAGCACAGATACGCAGTATTTT.

This sequence joins TRBV5-1 and TRBJ2-3, with TRBD1 matching 9 bases. Germline V gives CDR1 SGHRS, CDR2 YFSETQ. With 3 bases clipped from V and 6 bases from J, the junction kept 8 bases outside the gene matches. The CDR3 loop spans 15 amino acids. The CDR3 DNA follows: TGCGCCAGCAGCTCCTCCGGGACAGGGTTGGATACGCAGTATTTT. Its protein product is CASSSSGTGLDTQYF.

The chain joins TRBV5-4 to TRBJ2-7; 9 bases are a match to TRBD1. Germline loops: CDR1 SGHNT, CDR2 YYREEE (reference sequence). The CDR3 runs to 13 residues. The J segment lost 5 bases and the V segment lost 7 bases, leaving 7 bases of the junction unmatched. The DNA of the CDR3 is TGTGCCAGCCTAGGACAGGGGTCCCACGAGCAGTACTTC. This gives the protein CASLGQGSHEQYF.

This chain links TRBV9 with TRBJ1-6, with 10 bases aligning to TRBD1. V dropped 0 bases and J dropped 9; count of bases not matched to a gene: 6. CDR3 length equals 16 residues. Germline CDR1 reads SGDLS; CDR2 reads YYNGEE. CDR3 bases: TGTGCCAGCAGCGTAGCGACAGGGGGCGCCGGTTCACCCCTCCACTTT. It encodes CASSVATGGAGSPLHF.

The rearrangement links TRBV6-4 to TRBJ2-3; 14 bases are a match to TRBD2. Losses at the gene ends were 3 bases for V and 4 bases for J; bases not matched to a gene: 0. CDR3 size: 15 residues. CDR1 is MRHNA and CDR2 is SNTAGT in the germline V gene. CDR3 bases: TGTGCCAGCAGTGAGACTAGCGGGGGGGCAGATACGCAGTATTTT. As protein: CASSETSGGADTQYF.

The chain is built from TRBV7-9 and TRBJ2-1; TRBD1 might be the D (6 bases). Germline assignment: CDR1 SEHNR and CDR2 FQNEAQ (reference sequence). The germline V and J ends were trimmed by 8 bases and 6 bases, with 11 bases remaining between them. This CDR3 is built from 12 residues. The CDR3 loop is CASVTGSNEQFF. CDR3 DNA sequence: TGTGCCAGCGTTACAGGGTCCAATGAGCAGTTCTTC.

The chain couples TRBV28 to TRBJ2-7; D is ambiguous. The CDR3 is 13 residues long. Germline-derived CDR1 and CDR2 are MDHEN and SYDVKM. The V end was cut by 6 bases, the J end by 3 bases, with 12 bases between. The chain's CDR3 is CASRETGFYEQYF. The DNA for the CDR3 is TGTGCCAGCAGGGAAACCGGGTTCTACGAGCAGTACTTC. The whole variable domain, remainder taken from reference TRBV28 and TRBJ2-7, is DVKVTQSSRYLVKRTGEKVFLECVQDMDHENMFWYRQDPGLGLRLIYFSYDVKMKEKGDIPEGYSVSREKKERFSLILESASTNQTSMYLCASRETGFYEQYFGPGTRLTVT.

The V gene is TRBV5-1, the J gene TRBJ2-5; D may be TRBD1 (5 bases). Germline V CDR1 and CDR2: SGHRS, YFSETQ. With 0 bases removed from V and 0 bases from J, the gap between germline ends came to 9 bases. The CDR3 sequence is 15 residues long. Here the CDR3 reads CASSLEDKYQETQYF. CDR3 coding DNA: TGCGCCAGCAGCTTGGAGGACAAGTACCAAGAGACCCAGTACTTC.

The chain recombines TRBV7-9 with TRBJ2-5, with 7 bases aligning to TRBD1. Losses at the gene ends were 5 bases for V and 3 bases for J; bases not matched to a gene: 12. In germline, CDR1 is SEHNR, CDR2 FQNEAQ (reference sequence). The CDR3 consists of 16 residues. CDR3 in amino acids: CASSTHRQGKKETQYF. In nucleotides, the CDR3 is TGTGCCAGCAGCACCCATCGACAGGGAAAGAAAGAGACCCAGTACTTC.

V is TRBV7-2 and J is TRBJ2-5, with 7 positions matching TRBD1. The CDR3 has 13 residues. Germline V CDR1 and CDR2: SGHTA, FQGNSA. Unmatched junction bases numbered 2, after V lost 2 bases and J lost 5 bases. The chain's CDR3 is CASSLRRGETQYF. Here the CDR3 DNA reads TGTGCCAGCAGCTTACGCAGGGGGGAGACCCAGTACTTC.